One T cell receptor beta chain is described in this entry. This sample was taken from a study of cytomegalovirus exposure and HLA in healthy donors. This CDR3 has 13 residues. Per the germline V gene, CDR1 is SNHLY and CDR2 is FYNNEI. Trimming removed 9 bases from V and 4 bases from J; junction bases left unmatched: 6. The PCR was carried out with 60 Vbeta primers and 13 Jbeta primers. Clones were read by immunoSEQ multiplex PCR, and TCRdb kept only the in-frame ones, dropping some. The sample carries approximately 89,000 clones, roughly 76% recorded once. The sequencing sample was made of PBMCs. This chain connects TRBV2 to TRBJ1-5; 7 nucleotides align to TRBD1. This clonotype originated in a female donor in good health and CMV-seronegative. The DNA of the CDR3 is TGTGCCAGTGCCGCGGGACAGAATCAGCCCCAGCATTTT. Encoded protein: CASAAGQNQPQHF. The whole variable domain, remainder taken from reference TRBV2 and TRBJ1-5, is EPEVTQTPSHQVTQMGQEVILRCVPISNHLYFYWYRQILGQKVEFLVSFYNNEISEKSEIFDDQFSVERPDGSNFTLKIRSTKLEDSAMYFCASAAGQNQPQHFGDGTRLSIL.